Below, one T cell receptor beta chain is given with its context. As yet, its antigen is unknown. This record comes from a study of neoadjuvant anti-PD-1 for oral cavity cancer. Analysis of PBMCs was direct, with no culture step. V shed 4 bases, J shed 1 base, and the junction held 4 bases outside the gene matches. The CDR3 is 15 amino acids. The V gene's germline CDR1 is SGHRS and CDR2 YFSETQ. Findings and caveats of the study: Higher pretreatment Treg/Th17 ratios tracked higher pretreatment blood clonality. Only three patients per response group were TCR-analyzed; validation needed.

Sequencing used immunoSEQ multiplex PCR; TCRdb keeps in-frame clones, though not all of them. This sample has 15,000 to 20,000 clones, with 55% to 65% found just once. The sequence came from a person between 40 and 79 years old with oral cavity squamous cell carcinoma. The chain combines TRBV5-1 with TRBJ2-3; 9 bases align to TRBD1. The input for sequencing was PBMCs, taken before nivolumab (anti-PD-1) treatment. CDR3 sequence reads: CASSPRDRGTDTQYF. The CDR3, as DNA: TGCGCCAGCAGCCCCCGGGACAGGGGCACAGATACGCAGTATTTT.